This record looks at one T cell receptor beta chain sequence and its context. Per germline, CDR1 MGHRA and CDR2 YSYEKL. The V end was cut by 1 base, the J end by 8 bases, with 25 bases between. This CDR3 comprises 18 residues. This sample was taken from a study of STAT5B mutations in CD4+ large granular lymphocyte leukemia. Using immunoSEQ multiplex PCR, the repertoire was profiled, and TCRdb retains in-frame clones only, with some absent. The table lists 35,000 to 40,000 clones, about 80% of them singletons. The chain carries TRBV4-1 and TRBJ2-3, with D maybe TRBD2 (7 bases). This clonotype was sampled from a human donor in good health. The material sequenced was CD4+ T cells from blood buffy coats. The CDR3 DNA follows: TGCGCCAGCAGCCAAGGGCCCGGGGGGCTCCTTAGTCTGGGTACGCAGTATTTT. Its protein product is CASSQGPGGLLSLGTQYF.